The 7 T cell receptor beta chains in this list originate from one sample, sequenced in a study of T cell responses to AZD1222 COVID-19 vaccine. This table comes from immunoSEQ multiplex PCR, and its TCRdb copy is limited to in-frame clones, with some not included. The table shows about 160,000 clones, with 90% to 95% occurring only once. The sample consisted of peripheral blood, taken on day 0 of MenACWY control vaccination. These receptor sequences come from an adult in good health.

This sequence joins TRBV9 and TRBJ2-1; D gene unclear. This CDR3 region has 15 residues. Germline CDR1 reads SGDLS; CDR2 reads YYNGEE. Trimming took 0 bases from V and 2 from J, leaving 9 bases between them. The CDR3, as DNA: TGTGCCAGCAGCGTAGGACCTGTTCCCTACAATGAGCAGTTCTTC. Translation: CASSVGPVPYNEQFF.

The V call is TRBV7-3, the J call TRBJ2-1; D is unresolved. The CDR3 is made up of 13 amino acids. Germline-derived CDR1 and CDR2 are SGHTA and FQGTGA. V shed 2 bases and J shed 8 bases, with 10 bases lying between them. CDR3 sequence: CASSLSPGYEQFF. DNA of the CDR3: TGTGCCAGCAGCTTATCCCCCGGGTATGAGCAGTTCTTC.

The V call is TRBV2, the J call TRBJ1-6; 7 nucleotides align to TRBD1. V gave up 6 bases and J gave up 7 bases; unmatched junction bases: 12. Germline CDR1 SNHLY, CDR2 FYNNEI. This CDR3 comprises 16 residues. CDR3 nucleotide sequence: TGTGCCAGCAGCCCGACAGGGAATGGTTACAATTCACCCCTCCACTTT. It translates to CASSPTGNGYNSPLHF. Full variable domain (outside the CDR3, taken from reference TRBV2 and TRBJ1-6): EPEVTQTPSHQVTQMGQEVILRCVPISNHLYFYWYRQILGQKVEFLVSFYNNEISEKSEIFDDQFSVERPDGSNFTLKIRSTKLEDSAMYFCASSPTGNGYNSPLHFGNGTRLTVT.

In regard to this clone: Other nucleotide sequences from this sample produce the same CDR3. This rearrangement joins TRBV19 to TRBJ2-7; D perhaps matches TRBD1 (6 bases). Germline V lookup: CDR1 LNHDA, CDR2 SQIVND (reference sequence). This CDR3 is 14 amino acids long. Trimming shortened V by 6 bases and J by 0 bases, and 12 bases separated the two germline ends. The CDR3 bases are TGTGCCAGTAGCAGACAGGTGAGCTCCTACGAGCAGTACTTC. This translates into CASSRQVSSYEQYF. Using reference TRBV19 and TRBJ2-7 for the parts outside the CDR3, the full variable domain is DGGITQSPKYLFRKEGQNVTLSCEQNLNHDAMYWYRQDPGQGLRLIYYSQIVNDFQKGDIAEGYSVSREKKESFPLTVTSAQKNPTAFYLCASSRQVSSYEQYFGPGTRLTVT.

The V call is TRBV10-3, the J call TRBJ1-5; D is uncertain. The CDR3 is 13 residues long. Trimming stripped 8 bases from V and 5 bases from J, with 13 bases between. Germline-derived CDR1 and CDR2 are ENHRY and SYGVKD. CDR3 DNA: TGTGCCATCGGCATGGAACCTTATCAGCCCCAGCATTTT. Amino acids: CAIGMEPYQPQHF.

In DNA, the CDR3 is TGTGCCAGCAGCTTGTACGGGGGGTCAGGGTTGGCTACGGCTAACTATGGCTACACCTTC. Translation: CASSLYGGSGLATANYGYTF. V is TRBV5-8 and J is TRBJ1-2, with D possibly TRBD1 on 5 matching bases. Germline assignment: CDR1 SGHTS and CDR2 YDEGEE. The CDR3 contains 20 residues. The germline V and J ends were trimmed by 1 base and 0 bases, with 25 bases remaining between them.

CDR3 nucleotide sequence: TGTGCCAGCAGTGCGGGAGCCCTATTCAATGAGCAGTTCTTC. It specifies CASSAGALFNEQFF. The chain is built from TRBV6-4 and TRBJ2-1; D might be TRBD2 (6 bases). The CDR3 length is 14 residues. The ends were cut back, 4 bases at V and 6 bases at J, with 13 bases in the middle. Germline CDR1 and CDR2: MRHNA and SNTAGT.